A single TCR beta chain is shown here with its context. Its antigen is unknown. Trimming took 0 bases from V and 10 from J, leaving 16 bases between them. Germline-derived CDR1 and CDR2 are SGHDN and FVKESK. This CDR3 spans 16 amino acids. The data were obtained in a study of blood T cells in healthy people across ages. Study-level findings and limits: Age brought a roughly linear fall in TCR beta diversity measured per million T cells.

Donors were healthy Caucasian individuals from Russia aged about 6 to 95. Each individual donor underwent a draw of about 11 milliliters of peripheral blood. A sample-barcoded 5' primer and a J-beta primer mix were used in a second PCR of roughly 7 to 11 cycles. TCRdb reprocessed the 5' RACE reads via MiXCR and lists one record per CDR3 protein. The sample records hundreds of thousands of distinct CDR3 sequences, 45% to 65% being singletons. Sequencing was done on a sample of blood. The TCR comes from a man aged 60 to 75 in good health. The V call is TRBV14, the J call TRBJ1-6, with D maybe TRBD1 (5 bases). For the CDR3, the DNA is TGTGCCAGCAGCCAAGATACCAGGGCCCCTCGCTCACCCCTCCACTTT. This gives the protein CASSQDTRAPRSPLHF. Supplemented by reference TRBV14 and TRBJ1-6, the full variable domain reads EAGVTQFPSHSVIEKGQTVTLRCDPISGHDNLYWYRRVMGKEIKFLLHFVKESKQDESGMPNNRFLAERTGGTYSTLKVQPAELEDSGVYFCASSQDTRAPRSPLHFGNGTRLTVT.